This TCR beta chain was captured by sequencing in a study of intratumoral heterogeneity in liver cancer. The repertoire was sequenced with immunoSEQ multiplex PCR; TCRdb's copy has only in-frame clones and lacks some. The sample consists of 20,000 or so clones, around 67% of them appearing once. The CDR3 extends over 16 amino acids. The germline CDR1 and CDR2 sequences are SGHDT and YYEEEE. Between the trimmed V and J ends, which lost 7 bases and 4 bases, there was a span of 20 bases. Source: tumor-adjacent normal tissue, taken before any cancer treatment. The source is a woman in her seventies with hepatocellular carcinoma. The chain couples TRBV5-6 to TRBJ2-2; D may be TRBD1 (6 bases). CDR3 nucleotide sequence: TGTGCCAGCGGGGGCTGGCGGGTTAAAGGCACCGGGGAGCTGTTTTTT. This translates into CASGGWRVKGTGELFF. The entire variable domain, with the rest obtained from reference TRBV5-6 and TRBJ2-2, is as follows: DAGVTQSPTHLIKTRGQQVTLRCSPKSGHDTVSWYQQALGQGPQFIFQYYEEEERQRGNFPDRFSGHQFPNYSSELNVNALLLGDSALYLCASGGWRVKGTGELFFGEGSRLTVL.